These T cell receptor beta chains were read from a single sample in a study of T-cell memory formation after mild COVID-19. A single record per CDR3 protein comes from TCRdb applying MiXCR to the 5' RACE reads. The sample yields roughly 250,000 distinct CDR3 sequences, 16% seen once. Sequencing input: PBMCs or a T cell subset sorted from them (not recorded which). The receptors here all came from a man aged 18 to 29 who had mild COVID-19 (a few samples of this study predate the infection). Cell type and time point are not known. CDR3s include the opening cysteine and the closing phenylalanine or tryptophan. Each record gives: D gene, V gene, CDR3 length, J gene, clone size, CDR3 protein, CDR3 DNA. D genes are given only for firm matches. Clone size is stated in some rows and not others, as once, few, many or a class when expanded.

d_gene: .
v_gene: TRBV9
len: 13
j_gene: TRBJ1-6
abundance: .
CDR3aa: CASSPPGDSPLHF
CDR3nt: TGTGCCAGCAGCCCCCCAGGGGATTCACCCCTCCACTTT

d_gene: .
v_gene: TRBV21-1
len: 17
j_gene: TRBJ2-4
abundance: .
CDR3aa: CASTPGPPIQSKNIQYF
CDR3nt: TGTGCCAGCACCCCAGGGCCTCCTATACAGTCCAAAAACATTCAGTACTTC

d_gene: .
v_gene: TRBV20-1
len: 14
j_gene: TRBJ2-1
abundance: .
CDR3aa: CSASGFRIYNEQFF
CDR3nt: TGCAGTGCTAGCGGCTTTCGGATCTACAATGAGCAGTTCTTC

d_gene: TRBD1
v_gene: TRBV5-4
len: 15
j_gene: TRBJ1-2
abundance: few
CDR3aa: CASSRDRGQYDGYTF
CDR3nt: TGTGCCAGCAGCCGAGACAGGGGGCAGTACGATGGCTACACCTTC

d_gene: .
v_gene: TRBV2
len: 15
j_gene: TRBJ2-3
abundance: few
CDR3aa: CASKMGPASTDTQYF
CDR3nt: TGTGCCAGCAAGATGGGGCCCGCTAGCACAGATACGCAGTATTTT

d_gene: .
v_gene: TRBV9
len: 13
j_gene: TRBJ1-2
abundance: .
CDR3aa: CASSVGANYGYTF
CDR3nt: TGTGCCAGCAGCGTTGGTGCTAACTATGGCTACACCTTC

d_gene: TRBD2
v_gene: TRBV12-3/TRBV12-4
len: 16
j_gene: TRBJ2-5
abundance: few
CDR3aa: CASSSPVTSGQETQYF
CDR3nt: TGTGCCAGCAGTTCGCCCGTGACTAGCGGCCAAGAGACCCAGTACTTC

d_gene: .
v_gene: TRBV5-1
len: 14
j_gene: TRBJ2-2
abundance: few
CDR3aa: CASSLQGPTGELFF
CDR3nt: TGCGCCAGCAGCTTGCAGGGACCCACCGGGGAGCTGTTTTTT

d_gene: .
v_gene: TRBV7-3
len: 14
j_gene: TRBJ1-1
abundance: .
CDR3aa: CASSLDARGTEAFF
CDR3nt: TGTGCCAGCAGCTTAGATGCCAGGGGCACTGAAGCTTTCTTT

d_gene: .
v_gene: TRBV23-1
len: 13
j_gene: TRBJ1-5
abundance: few
CDR3aa: CASSQTKGGYQHF
CDR3nt: TGCGCCAGCAGTCAAACCAAGGGGGGATACCAGCATTTT

d_gene: .
v_gene: TRBV18
len: 13
j_gene: TRBJ2-7
abundance: .
CDR3aa: CASSPSDSYEQYF
CDR3nt: TGTGCCAGCTCACCATCAGACTCCTACGAGCAGTACTTC

d_gene: .
v_gene: TRBV6-5
len: 17
j_gene: TRBJ2-7
abundance: few
CDR3aa: CASSSPEPGRTSYEQYF
CDR3nt: TGTGCCAGCAGTTCCCCTGAGCCGGGACGCACGTCCTACGAGCAGTACTTC

d_gene: TRBD1
v_gene: TRBV6-2/TRBV6-3
len: 14
j_gene: TRBJ1-1
abundance: .
CDR3aa: CASRNRGESTEAFF
CDR3nt: TGTGCCAGCAGAAACAGGGGAGAAAGCACTGAAGCTTTCTTT

d_gene: TRBD1
v_gene: TRBV6-2/TRBV6-3
len: 14
j_gene: TRBJ2-1
abundance: .
CDR3aa: CASSNRDRDNEQFF
CDR3nt: TGTGCCAGCAGTAACCGGGACAGGGACAATGAGCAGTTCTTC

d_gene: .
v_gene: TRBV6-4
len: 15
j_gene: TRBJ2-1
abundance: .
CDR3aa: CASSVLSGSYNEQFF
CDR3nt: TGTGCCAGCAGTGTACTCTCCGGCTCCTACAATGAGCAGTTCTTC

d_gene: TRBD2
v_gene: TRBV7-7
len: 16
j_gene: TRBJ2-1
abundance: many
CDR3aa: CASSRGVGLLSNEQFF
CDR3nt: TGTGCTAGCAGCCGGGGGGTGGGACTTCTCAGTAATGAGCAGTTCTTC

d_gene: TRBD1
v_gene: TRBV5-4
len: 19
j_gene: TRBJ2-4
abundance: .
CDR3aa: CASSSHPYASGQGKNIQYF
CDR3nt: TGTGCCAGCAGCTCACATCCATACGCGTCTGGACAGGGCAAAAACATTCAGTACTTC

d_gene: .
v_gene: TRBV10-3
len: 13
j_gene: TRBJ1-6
abundance: .
CDR3aa: CAISRDPNSPLHF
CDR3nt: TGTGCCATCAGTAGGGATCCGAATTCACCCCTCCACTTT

d_gene: .
v_gene: TRBV6-2/TRBV6-3
len: 13
j_gene: TRBJ2-3
abundance: few
CDR3aa: CASGPRDSLAQYF
CDR3nt: TGTGCCAGCGGACCCCGGGACTCCCTGGCGCAGTATTTT

d_gene: TRBD2
v_gene: TRBV6-2/TRBV6-3
len: 14
j_gene: TRBJ2-1
abundance: few
CDR3aa: CASRAGGAYNEQFF
CDR3nt: TGTGCCAGCAGAGCGGGGGGCGCCTACAATGAGCAGTTCTTC

d_gene: TRBD2
v_gene: TRBV7-8
len: 14
j_gene: TRBJ2-7
abundance: .
CDR3aa: CASSALAGGFEQYF
CDR3nt: TGTGCCAGCAGCGCCCTGGCGGGGGGGTTTGAGCAGTACTTC

d_gene: .
v_gene: TRBV5-1
len: 16
j_gene: TRBJ2-3
abundance: many
CDR3aa: CASSAGALGRIDTQYF
CDR3nt: TGCGCCAGCAGCGCCGGAGCCCTAGGGCGAATTGATACGCAGTATTTT

d_gene: TRBD1
v_gene: TRBV11-2
len: 13
j_gene: TRBJ2-7
abundance: many
CDR3aa: CASSLGQTYEQYF
CDR3nt: TGTGCCAGCAGCTTGGGACAGACCTACGAGCAGTACTTC

d_gene: .
v_gene: TRBV5-4
len: 14
j_gene: TRBJ2-2
abundance: .
CDR3aa: CASSLKQTTGELFF
CDR3nt: TGTGCCAGCAGCTTGAAACAGACCACCGGGGAGCTGTTTTTT

d_gene: .
v_gene: TRBV7-2
len: 12
j_gene: TRBJ2-5
abundance: few
CDR3aa: CASSRGWETQYF
CDR3nt: TGTGCCAGCTCCCGGGGCTGGGAGACCCAGTACTTC

d_gene: .
v_gene: TRBV18
len: 16
j_gene: TRBJ2-2
abundance: .
CDR3aa: CASSPIWDGDTGELFF
CDR3nt: TGTGCCAGCTCACCAATCTGGGACGGAGACACCGGGGAGCTGTTTTTT

d_gene: .
v_gene: TRBV29-1
len: 15
j_gene: TRBJ2-3
abundance: .
CDR3aa: CSVERSRGRTDTQYF
CDR3nt: TGCAGCGTTGAACGGAGCCGGGGGAGGACAGATACGCAGTATTTT

d_gene: TRBD1
v_gene: TRBV4-3
len: 16
j_gene: TRBJ2-3
abundance: .
CDR3aa: CASSHAPGQGEDTQYF
CDR3nt: TGCGCCAGCAGCCATGCTCCGGGACAGGGTGAAGATACGCAGTATTTT

d_gene: .
v_gene: TRBV7-8
len: 14
j_gene: TRBJ1-2
abundance: few
CDR3aa: CASSSGFVLGGYTF
CDR3nt: TGTGCCAGCAGCTCGGGGTTCGTGCTGGGTGGCTACACCTTC

d_gene: .
v_gene: TRBV18
len: 13
j_gene: TRBJ1-2
abundance: .
CDR3aa: CASSPPTNYGYTF
CDR3nt: TGTGCCAGCTCACCACCTACTAACTATGGCTACACCTTC

d_gene: TRBD2
v_gene: TRBV7-3
len: 16
j_gene: TRBJ2-3
abundance: few
CDR3aa: CASSLRIAGGTDTQYF
CDR3nt: TGTGCCAGCAGCTTAAGGATAGCGGGGGGCACAGATACGCAGTATTTT

d_gene: TRBD1
v_gene: TRBV27
len: 15
j_gene: TRBJ1-2
abundance: .
CDR3aa: CASSSRQGVNYGYTF
CDR3nt: TGTGCCAGCAGTAGTAGACAGGGGGTAAACTATGGCTACACCTTC

d_gene: TRBD1
v_gene: TRBV4-1
len: 20
j_gene: TRBJ1-6
abundance: many
CDR3aa: CASSQEGGTGVRGVNSPLHF
CDR3nt: TGCGCCAGCAGCCAAGAGGGCGGGACAGGGGTCCGCGGTGTAAATTCACCCCTCCACTTT

d_gene: .
v_gene: TRBV7-9
len: 14
j_gene: TRBJ2-3
abundance: .
CDR3aa: CASGWGQNTDTQYF
CDR3nt: TGTGCCAGCGGATGGGGGCAGAACACAGATACGCAGTATTTT

d_gene: TRBD2
v_gene: TRBV4-3
len: 16
j_gene: TRBJ2-1
abundance: many
CDR3aa: CASSQLAGGNYNEQFF
CDR3nt: TGCGCCAGCAGCCAACTAGCGGGGGGGAATTACAATGAGCAGTTCTTC

d_gene: TRBD1
v_gene: TRBV27
len: 15
j_gene: TRBJ2-5
abundance: .
CDR3aa: CASSDNPGQRETQYF
CDR3nt: TGTGCCAGCAGCGATAACCCGGGACAGAGAGAGACCCAGTACTTC

d_gene: .
v_gene: TRBV4-1
len: 18
j_gene: TRBJ2-3
abundance: few
CDR3aa: CASSQGPPRTASTDTQYF
CDR3nt: TGCGCCAGCAGCCAAGGGCCACCACGGACAGCGAGCACAGATACGCAGTATTTT

d_gene: TRBD2
v_gene: TRBV20-1
len: 14
j_gene: TRBJ2-5
abundance: many
CDR3aa: CSATGLADQETQYF
CDR3nt: TGCAGTGCAACAGGACTAGCGGACCAAGAGACCCAGTACTTC

d_gene: .
v_gene: TRBV5-1
len: 16
j_gene: TRBJ1-4
abundance: many
CDR3aa: CASSREGSPTNEKLFF
CDR3nt: TGCGCCAGCAGCCGGGAGGGCAGCCCAACTAATGAAAAACTGTTTTTT

d_gene: .
v_gene: TRBV9
len: 15
j_gene: TRBJ1-6
abundance: .
CDR3aa: CASSVEGKRDSPLHF
CDR3nt: TGTGCCAGCAGCGTAGAGGGTAAAAGGGATTCACCCCTCCACTTT

d_gene: TRBD1
v_gene: TRBV3-1
len: 14
j_gene: TRBJ1-1
abundance: few
CDR3aa: CASSSGQGFAEAFF
CDR3nt: TGTGCCAGCAGCTCGGGACAGGGGTTCGCTGAAGCTTTCTTT

d_gene: .
v_gene: TRBV7-8
len: 13
j_gene: TRBJ2-5
abundance: .
CDR3aa: CASSVGGRETQYF
CDR3nt: TGTGCCAGCAGCGTCGGAGGGCGAGAGACCCAGTACTTC

d_gene: .
v_gene: TRBV5-6
len: 13
j_gene: TRBJ1-1
abundance: .
CDR3aa: CASTPRGNTEAFF
CDR3nt: TGTGCCAGCACCCCTAGAGGGAACACTGAAGCTTTCTTT

d_gene: .
v_gene: TRBV5-6
len: 14
j_gene: TRBJ2-1
abundance: few
CDR3aa: CASSSGLGRDKQFF
CDR3nt: TGTGCCAGCAGCTCTGGATTAGGCCGGGACAAGCAGTTCTTC

d_gene: TRBD2
v_gene: TRBV3-1
len: 14
j_gene: TRBJ2-1
abundance: few
CDR3aa: CASGLAGGQSEQFF
CDR3nt: TGTGCCAGCGGACTAGCGGGGGGCCAGAGTGAGCAGTTCTTC

d_gene: .
v_gene: TRBV6-2/TRBV6-3
len: 17
j_gene: TRBJ1-5
abundance: .
CDR3aa: CASSYADGTPSNQPQHF
CDR3nt: TGTGCCAGCAGTTACGCCGACGGGACTCCCTCAAATCAGCCCCAGCATTTT